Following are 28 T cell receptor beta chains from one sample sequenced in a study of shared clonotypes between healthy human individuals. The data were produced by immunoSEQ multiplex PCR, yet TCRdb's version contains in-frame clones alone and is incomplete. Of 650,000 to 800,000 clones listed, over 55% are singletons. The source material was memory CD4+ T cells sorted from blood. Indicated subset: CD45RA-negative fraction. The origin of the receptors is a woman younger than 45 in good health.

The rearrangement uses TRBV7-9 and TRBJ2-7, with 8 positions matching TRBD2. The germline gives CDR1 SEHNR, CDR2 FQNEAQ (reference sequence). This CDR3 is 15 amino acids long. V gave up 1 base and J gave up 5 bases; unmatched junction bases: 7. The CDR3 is CASSLGSSGSNEQYF. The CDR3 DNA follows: TGTGCCAGCAGCTTAGGGAGCAGCGGGAGCAACGAGCAGTACTTC.

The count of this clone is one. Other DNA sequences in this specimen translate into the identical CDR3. CDR3 nucleotide sequence: TGCGCCAGCAGCTTCGGACTAGCGGGAGATAATGAGCAGTTCTTC. Encoded protein: CASSFGLAGDNEQFF. The chain uses TRBV5-1 and TRBJ2-1; 13 bases align to TRBD2. V lost 2 bases to trimming and J lost 7 bases; unmatched junction nucleotides: 3. CDR1 and CDR2 (germline): SGHRS, YFSETQ. The CDR3 spans 15 residues.

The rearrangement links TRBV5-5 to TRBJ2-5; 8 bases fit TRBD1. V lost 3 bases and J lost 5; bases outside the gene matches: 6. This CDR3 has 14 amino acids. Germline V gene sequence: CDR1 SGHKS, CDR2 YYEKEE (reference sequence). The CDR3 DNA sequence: TGTGCCAGCAGCTCGCAGGGGGCAGGGGAGACCCAGTACTTC. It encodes CASSSQGAGETQYF.

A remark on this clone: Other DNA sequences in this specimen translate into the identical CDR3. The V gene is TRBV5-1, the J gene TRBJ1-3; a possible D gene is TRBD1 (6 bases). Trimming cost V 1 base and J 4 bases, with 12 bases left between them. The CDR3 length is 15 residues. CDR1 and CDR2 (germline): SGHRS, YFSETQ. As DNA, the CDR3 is TGCGCCAGCAGCTTGAGTGGGGGCAGCGGAAACACCATATATTTT. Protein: CASSLSGGSGNTIYF.

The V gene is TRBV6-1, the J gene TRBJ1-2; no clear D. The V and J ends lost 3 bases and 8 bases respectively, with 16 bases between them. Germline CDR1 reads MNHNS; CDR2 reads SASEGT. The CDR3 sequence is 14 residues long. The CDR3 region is CASSESGGLGGYTF. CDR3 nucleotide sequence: TGTGCCAGCAGTGAGTCTGGAGGGTTGGGGGGCTACACCTTC.

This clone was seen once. The chain's CDR3 is CASRGSEGNQPQHF. CDR3 DNA sequence: TGTGCCAGCAGGGGTTCGGAGGGCAATCAGCCCCAGCATTTT. The chain carries TRBV25-1 and TRBJ1-5; D gene ambiguous. Per germline, CDR1 MGHDK and CDR2 SYGVNS. Trimming removed 6 bases from V and 2 bases from J, with 11 bases in between. The CDR3 consists of 14 residues.

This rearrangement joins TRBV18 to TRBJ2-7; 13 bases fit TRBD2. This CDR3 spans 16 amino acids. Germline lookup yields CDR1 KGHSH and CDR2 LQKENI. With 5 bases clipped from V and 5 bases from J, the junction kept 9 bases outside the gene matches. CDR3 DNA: TGTGCCAGCTCATTCCCCGGGACTAGCGGGACCCACGAGCAGTACTTC. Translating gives CASSFPGTSGTHEQYF.

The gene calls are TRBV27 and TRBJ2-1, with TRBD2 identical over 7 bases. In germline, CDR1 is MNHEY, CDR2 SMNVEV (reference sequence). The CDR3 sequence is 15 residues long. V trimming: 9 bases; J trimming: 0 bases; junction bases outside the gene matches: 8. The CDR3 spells CASSRGGSSYNEQFF. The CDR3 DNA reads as TGTGCCAGTTCAAGGGGCGGGAGCTCCTACAATGAGCAGTTCTTC.

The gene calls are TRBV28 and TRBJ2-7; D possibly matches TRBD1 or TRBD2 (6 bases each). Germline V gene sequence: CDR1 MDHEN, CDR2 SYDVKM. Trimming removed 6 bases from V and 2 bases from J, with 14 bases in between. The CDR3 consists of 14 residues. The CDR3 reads CASRGGSSTYEQYF. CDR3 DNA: TGTGCCAGCAGAGGGGGGTCCTCCACCTACGAGCAGTACTTC.

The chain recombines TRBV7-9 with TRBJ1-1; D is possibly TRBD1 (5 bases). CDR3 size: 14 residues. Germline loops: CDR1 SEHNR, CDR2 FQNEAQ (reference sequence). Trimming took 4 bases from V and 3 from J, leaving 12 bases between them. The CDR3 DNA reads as TGTGCCAGCAGCTCACTAGGGGTCGACACTGAAGCTTTCTTT. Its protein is CASSSLGVDTEAFF.

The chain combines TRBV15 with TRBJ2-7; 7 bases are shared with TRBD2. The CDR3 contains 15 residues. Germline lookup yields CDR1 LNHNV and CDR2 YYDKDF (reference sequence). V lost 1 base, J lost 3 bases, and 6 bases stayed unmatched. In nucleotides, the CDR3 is TGTGCCACCAGCAGAGGGCCCAGGGAGGGCTACGAGCAGTACTTC. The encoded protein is CATSRGPREGYEQYF. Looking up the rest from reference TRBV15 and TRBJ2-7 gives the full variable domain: DAMVIQNPRYQVTQFGKPVTLSCSQTLNHNVMYWYQQKSSQAPKLLFHYYDKDFNNEADTPDNFQSRRPNTSFCFLDIRSPGLGDTAMYLCATSRGPREGYEQYFGPGTRLTVT.

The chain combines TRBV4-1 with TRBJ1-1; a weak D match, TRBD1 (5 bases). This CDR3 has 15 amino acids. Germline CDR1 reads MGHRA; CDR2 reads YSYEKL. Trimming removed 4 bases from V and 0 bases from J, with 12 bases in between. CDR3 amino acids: CASSLRGLMNTEAFF. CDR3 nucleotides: TGCGCCAGCAGCCTCCGGGGACTCATGAACACTGAAGCTTTCTTT.

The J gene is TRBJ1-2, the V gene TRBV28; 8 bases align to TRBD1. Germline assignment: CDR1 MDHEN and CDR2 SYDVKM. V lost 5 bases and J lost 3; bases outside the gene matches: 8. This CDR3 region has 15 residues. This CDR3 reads CASSRPGTGDYGYTF. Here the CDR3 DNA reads TGTGCCAGCAGTCGACCCGGGACAGGCGACTATGGCTACACCTTC.

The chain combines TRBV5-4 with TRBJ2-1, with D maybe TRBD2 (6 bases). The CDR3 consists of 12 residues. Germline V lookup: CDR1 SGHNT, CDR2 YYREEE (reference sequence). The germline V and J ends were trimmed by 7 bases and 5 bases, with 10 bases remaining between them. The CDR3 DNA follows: TGTGCCAGCGGGACTGAGGACAATGAGCAGTTCTTC. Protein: CASGTEDNEQFF.

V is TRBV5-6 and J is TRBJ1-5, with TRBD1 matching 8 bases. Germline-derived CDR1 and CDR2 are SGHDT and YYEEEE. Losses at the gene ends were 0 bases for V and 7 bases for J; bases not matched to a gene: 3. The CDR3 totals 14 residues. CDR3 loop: CASSLGTGQQPQHF. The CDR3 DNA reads TGTGCCAGCAGCTTGGGGACAGGGCAGCAGCCCCAGCATTTT.

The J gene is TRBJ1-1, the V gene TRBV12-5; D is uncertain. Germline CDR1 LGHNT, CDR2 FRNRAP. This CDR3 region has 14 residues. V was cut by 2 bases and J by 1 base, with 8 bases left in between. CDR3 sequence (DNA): TGTGCTAGTGGTTTGACTCCACAGAACACTGAAGCTTTCTTT. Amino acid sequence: CASGLTPQNTEAFF.

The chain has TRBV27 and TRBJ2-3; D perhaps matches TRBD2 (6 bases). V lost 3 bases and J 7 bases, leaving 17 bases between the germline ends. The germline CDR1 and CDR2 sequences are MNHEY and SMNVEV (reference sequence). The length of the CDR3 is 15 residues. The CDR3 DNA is TGTGCCAGCAGTTTCGTCGGGAGTGAGTTGAATACGCAGTATTTT. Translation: CASSFVGSELNTQYF.

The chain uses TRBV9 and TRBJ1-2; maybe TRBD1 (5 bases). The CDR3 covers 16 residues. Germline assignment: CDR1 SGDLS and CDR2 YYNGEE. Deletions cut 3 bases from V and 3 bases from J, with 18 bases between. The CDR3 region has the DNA TGTGCCAGCAGCGCCGGGGGTTTAGGGCTATACTATGGCTACACCTTC. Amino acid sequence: CASSAGGLGLYYGYTF.

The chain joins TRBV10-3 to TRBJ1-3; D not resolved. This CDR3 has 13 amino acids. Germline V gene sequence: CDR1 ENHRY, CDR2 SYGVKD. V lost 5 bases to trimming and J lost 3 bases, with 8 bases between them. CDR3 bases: TGTGCCATCAGTTTGGCAGGTGGAAACACCATATATTTT. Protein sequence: CAISLAGGNTIYF.

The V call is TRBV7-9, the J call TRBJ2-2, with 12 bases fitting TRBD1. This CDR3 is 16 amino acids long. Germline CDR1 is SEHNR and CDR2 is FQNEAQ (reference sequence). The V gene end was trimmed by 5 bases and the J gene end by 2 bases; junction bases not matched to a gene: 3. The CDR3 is CASSQGQGANTGELFF. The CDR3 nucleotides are TGTGCCAGCAGCCAGGGACAGGGGGCAAACACCGGGGAGCTGTTTTTT.

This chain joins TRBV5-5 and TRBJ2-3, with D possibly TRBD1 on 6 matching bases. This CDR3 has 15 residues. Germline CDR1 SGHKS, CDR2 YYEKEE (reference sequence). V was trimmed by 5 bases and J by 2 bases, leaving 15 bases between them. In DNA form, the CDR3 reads TGTGCCAGCAGTACAACAAGACAGGCCACAGATACGCAGTATTTT. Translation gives CASSTTRQATDTQYF. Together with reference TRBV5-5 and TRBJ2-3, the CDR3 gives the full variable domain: DAGVTQSPTHLIKTRGQQVTLRCSPISGHKSVSWYQQVLGQGPQFIFQYYEKEERGRGNFPDRFSARQFPNYSSELNVNALLLGDSALYLCASSTTRQATDTQYFGPGTRLTVL.

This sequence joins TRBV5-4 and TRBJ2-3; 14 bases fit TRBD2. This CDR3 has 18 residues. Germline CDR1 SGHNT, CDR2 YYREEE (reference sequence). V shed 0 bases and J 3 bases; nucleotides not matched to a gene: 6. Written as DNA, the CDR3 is TGTGCCAGCAGCTTGGGGTTAGGGACTAGCGGGAGTACAGATACGCAGTATTTT. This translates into CASSLGLGTSGSTDTQYF.

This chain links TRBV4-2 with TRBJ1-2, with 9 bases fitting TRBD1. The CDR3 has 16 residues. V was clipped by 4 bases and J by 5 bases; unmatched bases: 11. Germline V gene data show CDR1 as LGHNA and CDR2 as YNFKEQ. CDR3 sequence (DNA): TGTGCCAGCAGCCCAACCTCCCGGGACAGGGAATATGGCTACACCTTC. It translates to CASSPTSRDREYGYTF.

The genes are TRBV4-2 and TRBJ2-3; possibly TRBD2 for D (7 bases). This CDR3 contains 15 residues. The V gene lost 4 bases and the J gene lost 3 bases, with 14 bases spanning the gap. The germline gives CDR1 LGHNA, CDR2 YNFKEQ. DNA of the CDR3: TGTGCCAGCAGCCTACAAAAGGGGGGGACAGATACGCAGTATTTT. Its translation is CASSLQKGGTDTQYF.

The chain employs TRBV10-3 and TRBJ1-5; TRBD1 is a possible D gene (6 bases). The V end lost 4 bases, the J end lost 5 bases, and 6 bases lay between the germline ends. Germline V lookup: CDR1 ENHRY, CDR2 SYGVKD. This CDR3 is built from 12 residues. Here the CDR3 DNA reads TGTGCCATCAGTGCAGGGGATCAGCCCCAGCATTTT. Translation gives CAISAGDQPQHF.

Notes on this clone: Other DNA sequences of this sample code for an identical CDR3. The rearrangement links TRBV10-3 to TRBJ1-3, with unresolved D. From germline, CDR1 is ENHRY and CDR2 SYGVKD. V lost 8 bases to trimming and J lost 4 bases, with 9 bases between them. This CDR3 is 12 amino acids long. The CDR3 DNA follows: TGTGCCATCTCTCTCGAGGGAAACACCATATATTTT. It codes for CAISLEGNTIYF.

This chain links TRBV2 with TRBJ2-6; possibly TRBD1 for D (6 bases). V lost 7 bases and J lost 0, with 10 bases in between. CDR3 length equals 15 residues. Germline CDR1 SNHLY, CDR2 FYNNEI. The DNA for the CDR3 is TGTGCCAGCAATAAACAGGGCTCTGGGGCCAACGTCCTGACTTTC. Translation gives CASNKQGSGANVLTF.

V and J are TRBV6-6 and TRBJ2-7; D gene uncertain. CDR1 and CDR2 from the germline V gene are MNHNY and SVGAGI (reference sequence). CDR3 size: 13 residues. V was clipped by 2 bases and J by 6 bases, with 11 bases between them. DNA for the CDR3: TGTGCCAGCAGTTACGAGGCCGGTGGCGAGCAGTACTTC. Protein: CASSYEAGGEQYF.